The T cell receptor beta chain described here comes from a study of T cell responses to AZD1222 COVID-19 vaccine. Trimming cost V 0 bases and J 2 bases, with 11 bases left between them. There are 15 residues in the CDR3. From germline, CDR1 is SGHNT and CDR2 YYREEE (reference sequence). TCRdb keeps only in-frame clones here, not all; method: immunoSEQ multiplex PCR. The repertoire has 60,000 to 90,000 clones, roughly 80% of them found once; the top ten carry approximately 27%. The J gene is TRBJ2-5, the V gene TRBV5-4; D could derive from TRBD1 or TRBD2 (5 bases each). Sequencing was performed on peripheral blood, taken 28 days after the second dose of the MenACWY control vaccine. This TCR came from an adult who received the MenACWY meningococcal vaccine as a control. DNA for the CDR3: TGTGCCAGCAGCTTGGCCGGGACGAAGCAAGAGACCCAGTACTTC. This encodes CASSLAGTKQETQYF.